These 15 T cell receptor beta chains originate from one sample sequenced in a study of identical twins. MiXCR was run by TCRdb on the 5' RACE reads, yielding one entry per CDR3 protein. Seen here are around 670,000 distinct CDR3 sequences, roughly 6.2% observed once, and the top ten hold 1.5% to 2%. Input material: naive T cells sorted from blood. Receptor source: a man aged 18 to 30 in good health.

As concerns this clonotype: This may arise from a read error, as a much more abundant clone is one base away. Without the conserved terminal phenylalanine or tryptophan, this CDR3 likely stems from a read error. The V call is TRBV20-1, the J call TRBJ2-3; 12 nucleotides line up with TRBD2. This CDR3 has 15 amino acids. The V gene's germline CDR1 is DFQATT and CDR2 SNEGSKA (reference sequence). J was trimmed by 6 bases and V by 5 bases; bases with no gene match: 9. The CDR3 DNA follows: TGCAGTGCTGGGACTAGCGGGTCTTCTAAGGATACGCAGTATCTT. It specifies CSAGTSGSSKDTQYL.

This clonotype appeared many times. This sequence joins TRBV6-5 and TRBJ1-1; perhaps TRBD1 as D (5 bases). V gave up 2 bases and J gave up 1 base, with 11 bases separating them. CDR3 length: 15 amino acids. Germline loops: CDR1 MNHEY, CDR2 SVGAGI. The CDR3 spells CASSYVGHTNTEAFF. CDR3 bases: TGTGCCAGCAGTTACGTGGGGCACACGAACACTGAAGCTTTCTTT.

This clonotype was counted ten times or more. This rearrangement joins TRBV24-1 to TRBJ1-2, with 7 positions matching TRBD1. Germline-derived CDR1 and CDR2 are KGHDR and SFDVKD. Unmatched junction bases numbered 6, after V lost 9 bases and J lost 6 bases. The CDR3 loop spans 12 amino acids. This chain's CDR3 is CATQGVRDGYTF. CDR3 nucleotides: TGTGCCACCCAGGGGGTTAGAGATGGCTACACCTTC.

This clonotype has ten or more counts. The CDR3 spells CASSWAGTSTDTQYF. The CDR3, as DNA: TGTGCCAGCAGCTGGGCCGGGACGAGCACAGATACGCAGTATTTT. The chain employs TRBV5-5 and TRBJ2-3; D could derive from TRBD1 or TRBD2 (5 bases each). CDR1 is SGHKS and CDR2 is YYEKEE in the germline V gene (reference sequence). V was clipped by 3 bases and J by 0 bases, with 11 bases between them. The CDR3 consists of 15 residues.

This clonotype was seen at least ten times. This rearrangement joins TRBV29-1 to TRBJ2-3; a weak D match, TRBD2 (6 bases). The CDR3 loop spans 13 amino acids. Deletions cut 7 bases from V and 4 bases from J, with 15 bases between. Germline V gene sequence: CDR1 SQVTM, CDR2 ANQGSEA. Here the CDR3 DNA reads TGCAGCGCACTAACCATAGCGGCAGATACGCAGTATTTT. Translation: CSALTIAADTQYF.

This clonotype was seen repeatedly, ten times or more. The V and J genes are TRBV6-1 and TRBJ2-5; D unclear. Trimming cost V 8 bases and J 2 bases, with 12 bases left between them. There are 13 residues in the CDR3. Per the germline V gene, CDR1 is MNHNS and CDR2 is SASEGT. The CDR3 loop reads CASRRVSQETQYF. For the CDR3, the DNA is TGTGCCAGCCGAAGGGTGTCTCAAGAGACCCAGTACTTC.

The rearrangement links TRBV29-1 to TRBJ2-5; perhaps TRBD2 as D (6 bases). The CDR3 totals 17 residues. Trimming removed 3 bases from V and 3 bases from J, with 23 bases in between. CDR1 is SQVTM, CDR2 ANQGSEA, per germline. CDR3 sequence: CSVDGGSRAGIEETQYF. Written as DNA, the CDR3 is TGCAGCGTTGATGGGGGGTCGAGGGCAGGGATCGAAGAGACCCAGTACTTC.

This clonotype was detected ten times or more. The chain combines TRBV10-3 with TRBJ1-2; TRBD1 agrees at 8 bases. Germline trimming cut 6 bases from V and 8 bases from J; bases unmatched to any gene: 8. Germline V gene data show CDR1 as ENHRY and CDR2 as SYGVKD. This CDR3 comprises 13 residues. The CDR3: CAISLDRVGGYTF. DNA of the CDR3: TGTGCCATCAGCCTGGACAGGGTTGGGGGCTACACCTTC.

This clonotype was counted many times. The chain recombines TRBV20-1 with TRBJ2-2, with D maybe TRBD2 (5 bases). Germline values: CDR1 DFQATT, CDR2 SNEGSKA (reference sequence). V was clipped by 6 bases and J by 5 bases, with 10 bases between them. The CDR3 length is 12 residues. CDR3 sequence: CSAERRTGELFF. The CDR3 region has the DNA TGCAGTGCCGAGCGGAGGACCGGGGAGCTGTTTTTT.

The table lists this clonotype with many counts. This rearrangement joins TRBV29-1 to TRBJ2-2; possibly TRBD1 for D (6 bases). With 6 bases removed from V and 0 bases from J, the gap between germline ends came to 14 bases. Germline CDR1 reads SQVTM; CDR2 reads ANQGSEA. The CDR3 consists of 15 residues. The CDR3 DNA reads TGCAGCGTAGATCCCGCAGGGGCGAACACCGGGGAGCTGTTTTTT. This gives the protein CSVDPAGANTGELFF.

This clonotype was counted at least ten times. The chain is built from TRBV7-9 and TRBJ2-7, with 9 bases fitting TRBD2. J gave up 2 bases and V 4 bases, and 6 bases lay outside the gene matches. Germline V gene sequence: CDR1 SEHNR, CDR2 FQNEAQ (reference sequence). The CDR3 consists of 15 residues. The chain's CDR3 is CASSSRLADPYEQYF. CDR3 nucleotide sequence: TGTGCCAGCAGCTCCCGACTAGCGGATCCCTACGAGCAGTACTTC.

This clonotype was observed many times. V usage is TRBV5-1 and J usage is TRBJ2-3, with 11 bases aligning to TRBD2. The length of the CDR3 is 17 residues. The trim removed 3 bases at V and 2 bases at J, leaving 8 bases unmatched. Germline lookup yields CDR1 SGHRS and CDR2 YFSETQ. The CDR3 spells CASSWRGTSGLTDTQYF. The CDR3 DNA reads TGCGCCAGCAGCTGGCGCGGGACTAGCGGACTCACAGATACGCAGTATTTT.

This clonotype showed up just a few times. This chain uses TRBV5-1 with TRBJ2-1; a weak D match, TRBD2 (6 bases). The germline V gene has CDR1 SGHRS and CDR2 YFSETQ. Trimming left V 4 bases short and J 2 bases short, with 16 bases between. The CDR3 covers 16 residues. The CDR3, as DNA: TGCGCCAGCAGCCTCGACTATGGCGGGACCTACAATGAGCAGTTCTTC. Translated: CASSLDYGGTYNEQFF.

This clonotype was picked up many times. V gene TRBV10-2 combines with J gene TRBJ1-5; no firm D call. Between the trimmed V and J ends, which lost 2 bases and 4 bases, there was a span of 9 bases. Looked up from germline, CDR1 is WSHSY and CDR2 is SAAADI. This CDR3 comprises 14 residues. The CDR3 is CASSEVSLNQPQHF. CDR3 DNA: TGCGCCAGCAGTGAGGTCAGCCTTAATCAGCCCCAGCATTTT.

This clonotype was detected many times. The V and J genes are TRBV20-1 and TRBJ1-5, with a weak D call TRBD1 (6 bases). CDR3 length: 13 residues. Trimming removed 2 bases from V and 4 bases from J, with 9 bases in between. Germline CDR1 and CDR2: DFQATT and SNEGSKA (reference sequence). Written as DNA, the CDR3 is TGCAGTGCTAGAAACAGGGAGAATCAGCCCCAGCATTTT. Translation: CSARNRENQPQHF.